These T cell receptor beta chains were read from a single sample in a study of beta chain features in type 1 diabetes. Clones were sequenced by immunoSEQ multiplex PCR, and TCRdb holds only the in-frame ones, with some missing. The table has more than 350,000 clones, roughly an eighth seen once. Material for sequencing was naive CD4+ T cells from blood. These receptors were obtained from a woman in her late teens or twenties in good health. Both conserved end residues are part of each CDR3.

>TRBV5-1|TRBJ2-5|13
CASSLEVQETQYF
>TRBV28|TRBJ2-4|16
CASSLETGLAKNIQYF
>TRBV11-1|TRBJ1-4|15
CASSSRDRYNEKLFF
>TRBV2|TRBJ1-6|13
CASSDRGNSPLHF
>TRBV30|TRBJ2-7|15
CAWRLPGTGAYEQYF
>TRBV7-2|TRBJ2-3|17
CASSFLSGGDFTDTQYF
>TRBV5-1|TRBJ2-1|14
CASSLVGQGYEQFF
>TRBV7-2|TRBJ2-3|12
CASSLRGGTQYF
>TRBV5-1|TRBJ2-3|14
CASSFTTGSDTQYF
>TRBV9|TRBJ2-6|17
CASSVGVWGSGANVLTF
>TRBV6-6|TRBJ2-5|11
CASSYYETQYF
>TRBV29-1|TRBJ2-3|13
CSVDDSLTDTQYF
>TRBV11-2|TRBJ2-3|13
CASSLTAGDTQYF
>TRBV7-2|TRBJ2-3|16
CASSSIAGLETDTQYF
>TRBV25-1|TRBJ1-2|13
CASRGTGDYGYTF
>TRBV7-2|TRBJ2-5|13
CASSWDIGETQYF
>TRBV5-6|TRBJ2-4|16
CASSPRRPLAKNIQYF
>TRBV7-2|TRBJ2-7|18
CASSLLDRPSGTAREQYF
>TRBV13|TRBJ2-4|17
CASSSRMGPRESWIQYF
>TRBV5-1|TRBJ2-1|16
CASSLEGVRAYNEQFF
>TRBV6-6|TRBJ2-3|15
CASRKGTSGTDTQYF
>TRBV4-3|TRBJ2-3|17
CASSQDPGVRGTDTQYF
>TRBV7-9|TRBJ1-2|15
CASSLDYRIFSGYTF
>TRBV7-2|TRBJ2-5|15
CASSLARTRQETQYF
>TRBV25-1|TRBJ1-2|12
CASREQGMGYTF
>TRBV5-1|TRBJ2-1|15
CASSKPTGDYNEQFF
>TRBV7-9|TRBJ2-3|14
CASSLTGDGGTQYF
>TRBV14|TRBJ1-1|13
CASSQSLNTEAFF
>TRBV6-1|TRBJ2-1|13
CASRKGGGDEQFF
>TRBV5-1|TRBJ2-5|14
CASSRDGRQETQYF
>TRBV5-1|TRBJ2-7|14
CASSLLGGTYEQYF
>TRBV5-1|TRBJ2-1|12
CASSLLGNEQFF
>TRBV7-9|TRBJ2-3|17
CASSARVAWEAADTQYF
>TRBV29-1|TRBJ2-4|13
CSVEQTAKNIQYF
>TRBV27|TRBJ2-5|14
CASRSTPTGGTQYF
>TRBV4-1|TRBJ2-1|18
CASSQGRHKGDSYNEQFF
>TRBV2|TRBJ2-1|12
CASRLGSREQFF
>TRBV30|TRBJ2-7|15
CAWSKVGQGAREQYF
>TRBV5-6|TRBJ2-1|11
CASSRSWEQFF
>TRBV6-5|TRBJ1-2|13
CASAMAIYYGYTF
>TRBV5-4|TRBJ2-7|14
CASSLSSGSYEQYF
>TRBV30|TRBJ1-4|14
CAWSRTVGGEKLFF
>TRBV7-2|TRBJ2-3|14
CASSPSAGTDTQYF
>TRBV29-1|TRBJ1-3|13
CSVAPTEGNTIYF
>TRBV30|TRBJ1-3|17
CAWSVPPNRSLGNTIYF
>TRBV7-2|TRBJ2-5|11
CASRLKETQYF
>TRBV14|TRBJ2-3|14
CASSHAGAPDTQYF
>TRBV7-3|TRBJ2-1|15
CASSAGLADRNEQFF
>TRBV30|TRBJ2-3|15
CAWSVQGGSTDTQYF
>TRBV7-2|TRBJ2-5|17
CASSLDPRDSGGETQYF